Listed here are 21 T cell receptor beta chains from one sample, sequenced in a study of T cells in Graves' hyperthyroidism and ophthalmopathy. TCR beta CDR3 sequences were amplified from RNA transcripts. During a first-round RT-PCR of the TCR CDR3, the HTBI primer set was used. TCRdb itself ran the multiplex PCR reads through MiXCR, one entry per CDR3 protein. The repertoire has approximately 490,000 distinct CDR3 sequences, under 25% of them found once; the top ten carry about half. Sequencing was done on a sample of blood. The receptors were sampled from an older woman with Graves' ophthalmopathy.

The chain has TRBV20-1 and TRBJ2-1; D ambiguous. Trimming shortened V by 4 bases and J by 6 bases, and 16 bases separated the two germline ends. CDR1 is DFQATT and CDR2 is SNEGSKA in the germline V gene (reference sequence). The CDR3 is 14 residues long. CDR3 amino acids: CSAIRAQTRNEQFF. The CDR3 DNA is TGCAGTGCTATCCGGGCTCAAACTCGCAATGAGCAGTTCTTC.

The chain is built from TRBV7-2 and TRBJ2-7, with D maybe TRBD2 (6 bases). From germline, CDR1 is SGHTA and CDR2 FQGNSA. Trimming left V 0 bases short and J 3 bases short, with 9 bases between. The CDR3 is 14 amino acids. The CDR3 nucleotides read TGTGCCAGCAGCTTAGCTGAGACTAGCTACGAGCAGTACTTC. Translated, it gives CASSLAETSYEQYF.

At least ten counts were recorded for this clonotype. The chain uses TRBV24-1 and TRBJ2-7; 8 nucleotides agree with TRBD2. Germline trimming cut 6 bases from V and 4 bases from J; bases unmatched to any gene: 4. Germline V lookup: CDR1 KGHDR, CDR2 SFDVKD. This CDR3 region has 13 residues. The chain's CDR3 is CATSSGSRYEQYF. CDR3 nucleotide sequence: TGTGCCACCAGTAGCGGGAGTCGGTACGAGCAGTACTTC.

Only a few counts were recorded for this clonotype. This rearrangement joins TRBV7-3 to TRBJ2-2, with D uncertain. The CDR3 runs 13 residues. The V end was cut by 6 bases, the J end by 6 bases, with 11 bases between. Germline-derived CDR1 and CDR2 are SGHTA and FQGTGA. DNA of the CDR3: TGTGCCAGCAGATCCTCCCGGGCCGGGGAGCTGTTTTTT. Translated: CASRSSRAGELFF.

The chain couples TRBV20-1 to TRBJ1-4; possible D gene TRBD1, 6 bases. CDR1 is DFQATT, CDR2 SNEGSKA, per germline (reference sequence). The CDR3 length is 14 residues. V shed 3 bases and J shed 4 bases, with 12 bases lying between them. Here the CDR3 reads CSASDTQGNEKLFF. Here the CDR3 DNA reads TGCAGTGCTAGCGATACACAGGGTAATGAAAAACTGTTTTTT.

This clonotype was seen a handful of times. The V and J genes are TRBV20-1 and TRBJ1-5, with TRBD1 as a possible D gene (6 bases). CDR1 and CDR2 (germline): DFQATT, SNEGSKA (reference sequence). The CDR3 runs 15 residues. V was shortened by 0 bases and J by 1 base, with 10 bases between the two germline ends. DNA for the CDR3: TGCAGTGCTAGAGATGCACAGGGCAGCAATCAGCCCCAGCATTTT. Residues: CSARDAQGSNQPQHF.

In DNA form, the CDR3 reads TGTGCCACCCGGGGGGAGCGGCGGCTCACCGGGGAGCTGTTTTTT. Its protein product is CATRGERRLTGELFF. This chain uses TRBV19 with TRBJ2-2; 7 nucleotides match TRBD2. J gave up 4 bases and V 10 bases, and 12 bases lay outside the gene matches. This CDR3 comprises 15 residues. The germline V gene encodes CDR1 LNHDA and CDR2 SQIVND (reference sequence).

This clonotype turned up a few times. V gene TRBV6-5 combines with J gene TRBJ2-5; D is unclear. The V end was cut by 1 base, the J end by 5 bases, with 14 bases between. Germline V CDR1 and CDR2: MNHEY, SVGAGI. The CDR3 covers 15 residues. CDR3 in amino acids: CASSYWARRVETQYF. The CDR3 DNA reads as TGTGCCAGCAGTTACTGGGCGAGACGGGTCGAGACCCAGTACTTC.

This clonotype was counted only a few times. V usage is TRBV7-9 and J usage is TRBJ2-3, with D possibly TRBD2 on 5 matching bases. With 7 bases removed from V and 0 bases from J, the gap between germline ends came to 17 bases. This CDR3 has 16 amino acids. The germline V gene encodes CDR1 SEHNR and CDR2 FQNEAQ (reference sequence). CDR3 nucleotide sequence: TGTGCCAGCAAGAGAGGCGTAGCGACTAGCACAGATACGCAGTATTTT. Protein product: CASKRGVATSTDTQYF.

The gene calls are TRBV28 and TRBJ2-7; unclear D gene. The V end lost 4 bases, the J end lost 5 bases, and 24 bases lay between the germline ends. This CDR3 spans 17 amino acids. The germline gives CDR1 MDHEN, CDR2 SYDVKM. The CDR3 DNA sequence: TGTGCCAGCAGTTCAAAAACGATATGGGCCGGGTCCCACGAGCAGTACTTC. This gives the protein CASSSKTIWAGSHEQYF.

The chain links TRBV12-3 or TRBV12-4 to TRBJ1-1; no clear D gene. Trimming removed 6 bases at V and 6 bases at J, with 23 bases between. The CDR3 runs 16 residues. CDR3: CASRLPSGGNRAEAFF. The DNA of the CDR3 is TGTGCCAGCAGGCTCCCCTCTGGAGGGAATAGAGCTGAAGCTTTCTTT.

The rearrangement joins TRBV3-1 to TRBJ2-7; TRBD2 agrees at 8 bases. CDR3 length: 15 amino acids. Germline loops: CDR1 LGHDT, CDR2 YNNKEL (reference sequence). With V trimmed by 1 base and J by 9 bases, 11 bases remained unmatched. The CDR3 protein is CASSQGKAGDLGQYF. The CDR3 region has the DNA TGTGCCAGCAGCCAAGGTAAAGCGGGAGACCTCGGGCAGTACTTC.

The V and J genes are TRBV6-2 or TRBV6-3 and TRBJ2-1; 7 bases align to TRBD2. The CDR3 contains 15 residues. Trimming removed 2 bases from V and 6 bases from J; junction bases left unmatched: 7. The germline gives CDR1 MNHEY, CDR2 SVGEGT. CDR3 nucleotides: TGTGCCAGCAGTTACCCTAGCGGCCTTCGCAATGAGCAGTTCTTC. This encodes CASSYPSGLRNEQFF.

This clonotype was detected a few times. The chain recombines TRBV19 with TRBJ2-7, with D perhaps matching TRBD1 (6 bases). V dropped 3 bases and J dropped 1 base, with 10 bases sitting between them. CDR1 and CDR2 (germline): LNHDA, SQIVND (reference sequence). The CDR3 covers 14 residues. CDR3 nucleotides: TGTGCCAGTAGTATGGGGGCGCGTTCCTACGAGCAGTACTTC. Protein sequence: CASSMGARSYEQYF.

This clonotype has a handful of counts. The chain recombines TRBV30 with TRBJ2-1; D is unclear. The CDR3 runs to 11 residues. Trimming cost V 5 bases and J 9 bases, with 11 bases left between them. Looked up from germline, CDR1 is GTSNPN and CDR2 is SVGIG (reference sequence). CDR3 residues: CAWEVWAEQFF. CDR3 DNA sequence: TGTGCCTGGGAGGTTTGGGCTGAGCAGTTCTTC.

This clonotype was counted only a few times. This rearrangement joins TRBV12-5 to TRBJ2-1, with D tentatively TRBD1 (6 bases). Germline values: CDR1 LGHNT, CDR2 FRNRAP. V gave up 1 base and J gave up 0 bases, with 10 bases separating them. The CDR3 extends over 16 amino acids. The CDR3 loop is CASGLGDRSSYNEQFF. In nucleotides, the CDR3 is TGTGCTAGTGGTTTGGGCGACAGGAGCTCCTACAATGAGCAGTTCTTC.

At least ten counts were recorded for this clonotype. The chain uses TRBV2 and TRBJ2-2; D unresolved. Germline V CDR1 and CDR2: SNHLY, FYNNEI. Trimming took off 9 bases at V and 6 bases at J, with 11 bases between the two ends. The length of the CDR3 is 12 residues. The CDR3 loop is CASTPEPGELFF. CDR3 in DNA: TGTGCCAGTACCCCAGAGCCCGGGGAGCTGTTTTTT.

This clonotype has at least ten counts. This chain links TRBV11-2 with TRBJ2-7; D gene ambiguous. The CDR3 extends over 13 amino acids. Germline loops: CDR1 SGHAT, CDR2 FQNNGV. V shed 1 base and J shed 2 bases, with 6 bases lying between them. The CDR3, as DNA: TGTGCCAGCAGCTTAGGGGTAACCTACGAGCAGTACTTC. This translates into CASSLGVTYEQYF.

The V gene is TRBV6-2 or TRBV6-3, the J gene TRBJ2-7; 9 bases line up with TRBD1. The CDR3 contains 14 residues. V lost 3 bases, J lost 7 bases, and 7 bases stayed unmatched. Looked up from germline, CDR1 is MNHEY and CDR2 is SVGEGT. Here the CDR3 DNA reads TGTGCCAGCAGTTATGGGACAGGGTTTGGGGAGCAGTACTTC. It encodes CASSYGTGFGEQYF.

This clonotype was detected a few times. V gene TRBV7-2 combines with J gene TRBJ2-1; no definite D call. The germline V gene encodes CDR1 SGHTA and CDR2 FQGNSA. This CDR3 has 13 amino acids. The ends were cut back, 3 bases at V and 7 bases at J, with 10 bases in the middle. CDR3 sequence: CASSFVGTNEQFF. CDR3 in DNA: TGTGCCAGCAGCTTTGTGGGTACGAATGAGCAGTTCTTC.

This clonotype was detected ten times or more. J is TRBJ2-5 and V is TRBV15; TRBD2 might be the D (6 bases). V dropped 5 bases and J dropped 5 bases, with 15 bases sitting between them. CDR3 length equals 14 residues. Germline CDR1 and CDR2: LNHNV and YYDKDF (reference sequence). CDR3 nucleotide sequence: TGTGCCACCAGCGGTCGTGGGGGGAGGGAGACCCAGTACTTC. Translated, it gives CATSGRGGRETQYF.